What follows are 24 T cell receptor beta chains derived from one specimen sequenced in a study of cytomegalovirus exposure and HLA in healthy donors. PCR used 60 Vbeta primers and 13 Jbeta primers. The repertoire was sequenced with immunoSEQ multiplex PCR; TCRdb's copy has only in-frame clones and lacks some. The sample lists 50,000 to 80,000 clones; under 85% were seen once. Sample: PBMCs. The receptors were gathered from a male donor in good health and CMV-seropositive.

The V and J genes are TRBV28 and TRBJ1-6; unclear D gene. Germline values: CDR1 MDHEN, CDR2 SYDVKM. The CDR3 is 13 amino acids. V was trimmed by 6 bases and J by 10 bases, leaving 13 bases between them. As DNA, the CDR3 is TGTGCCAGCAGCCGCCCTACCAACTCACCCCTCCACTTT. Protein: CASSRPTNSPLHF. Full variable domain (missing parts from reference TRBV28 and TRBJ1-6): DVKVTQSSRYLVKRTGEKVFLECVQDMDHENMFWYRQDPGLGLRLIYFSYDVKMKEKGDIPEGYSVSREKKERFSLILESASTNQTSMYLCASSRPTNSPLHFGNGTRLTVT.

The chain has TRBV19 and TRBJ1-1; 7 nucleotides match TRBD1. V lost 5 bases and J lost 3; bases outside the gene matches: 6. CDR1 and CDR2 from the germline V gene are LNHDA and SQIVND (reference sequence). CDR3 length: 14 residues. The CDR3 DNA reads TGTGCCAGTAGTCGCTTCAGGGGGGACACTGAAGCTTTCTTT. Translating gives CASSRFRGDTEAFF.

The chain couples TRBV7-6 to TRBJ1-1; 10 bases map to TRBD1. The V and J ends lost 5 bases and 5 bases, in that order; junction bases with no gene match: 5. This CDR3 comprises 14 residues. Germline V gene data show CDR1 as SGHVS and CDR2 as FNYEAQ. The CDR3 nucleotides are TGTGCCAGCAGCCTGGGACAGGGGCGTACTGAAGCTTTCTTT. Residues: CASSLGQGRTEAFF.

The V and J genes are TRBV11-2 and TRBJ2-7; TRBD1 matches at 7 bases. This CDR3 region has 14 residues. The ends lost 1 base at V and 6 bases at J; junction bases unmatched: 6. CDR1 SGHAT and CDR2 FQNNGV come from the germline V gene. The CDR3 is CASSLGQGPLEQYF. The CDR3 DNA is TGTGCCAGCAGCTTAGGACAGGGTCCCCTCGAGCAGTACTTC. Full variable domain (rest looked up from reference TRBV11-2 and TRBJ2-7): EAGVAQSPRYKIIEKRQSVAFWCNPISGHATLYWYQQILGQGPKLLIQFQNNGVVDDSQLPKDRFSAERLKGVDSTLKIQPAKLEDSAVYLCASSLGQGPLEQYFGPGTRLTVT.

The rearrangement uses TRBV21-1 and TRBJ1-1. TRBV21-1 is recorded as a pseudogene. The CDR3 sequence is 13 residues long. The CDR3 coding sequence is TGTGCCAGCAGCAACGAGGGCTACACTGAAGCTTTCTTT. Protein product: CASSNEGYTEAFF.

The chain is built from TRBV7-8 and TRBJ2-7; 9 nucleotides agree with TRBD1. V lost 1 base, J lost 4 bases, and 5 bases stayed unmatched. CDR1 and CDR2 from the germline V gene are SGHVS and FQNEAQ. The CDR3 has 15 residues. CDR3 residues: CASSLVQGAGYEQYF. Written as DNA, the CDR3 is TGTGCCAGCAGCTTAGTACAGGGGGCGGGATACGAGCAGTACTTC.

This chain uses TRBV6-5 with TRBJ2-6; 8 bases agree with TRBD1. V shed 7 bases, J shed 0 bases, and the junction held 2 bases outside the gene matches. This CDR3 has 15 residues. CDR1 is MNHEY and CDR2 is SVGAGI in the germline V gene. The CDR3 nucleotides read TGTGCCAGCATTACAGGGGGCTCTGGGGCCAACGTCCTGACTTTC. Its translation is CASITGGSGANVLTF.

This clone was recorded once. The chain carries TRBV4-2 and TRBJ2-7, with 12 positions matching TRBD2. The CDR3 is made up of 17 amino acids. Germline loops: CDR1 LGHNA, CDR2 YNFKEQ. Losses at the gene ends were 1 base for V and 4 bases for J; bases not matched to a gene: 8. CDR3 DNA: TGTGCCAGCAGCCAAGCCCTAGCGGGGGGGCAATCTTACGAGCAGTACTTC. Its protein product is CASSQALAGGQSYEQYF.

This rearrangement joins TRBV4-2 to TRBJ1-2; D not resolved. This CDR3 is built from 14 residues. V gave up 0 bases and J gave up 6 bases, with 11 bases separating them. Germline values: CDR1 LGHNA, CDR2 YNFKEQ. CDR3 nucleotides: TGTGCCAGCAGCCAAGAGACTCGGGGAGATGGCTACACCTTC. Its protein is CASSQETRGDGYTF.

The genes are TRBV7-2 and TRBJ1-2, with 7 bases that match TRBD1. The germline CDR1 and CDR2 sequences are SGHTA and FQGNSA. This CDR3 has 15 amino acids. Trimming at V came to 1 base and at J to 1 base, leaving 3 bases not matched to a gene. In DNA, the CDR3 is TGTGCCAGCAGCTTAGGGGCAGGGGGTAACTATGGCTACACCTTC. It yields the protein CASSLGAGGNYGYTF.

This clone came up once. This rearrangement joins TRBV4-3 to TRBJ2-7, with TRBD1 matching over 10 bases. The V segment lost 5 bases and the J segment 2 bases; nucleotides outside the gene matches: 3. Germline CDR1 is LGHNA and CDR2 is YSLEER. CDR3 length: 14 amino acids. The CDR3 sequence is CASSSGTGAYEQYF. The CDR3 bases are TGCGCCAGCAGCTCCGGGACAGGGGCCTACGAGCAGTACTTC.

The V call is TRBV19, the J call TRBJ2-1; D might be TRBD1 (6 bases). The CDR3 covers 14 residues. Germline V gene lookup returns CDR1 LNHDA and CDR2 SQIVND (reference sequence). V lost 3 bases, J lost 4 bases, and 10 bases lay in between. The CDR3 sequence is CASSMDRIYNEQFF. Here the CDR3 DNA reads TGTGCCAGTAGTATGGACAGAATTTACAATGAGCAGTTCTTC. The full variable domain, with the rest looked up from reference TRBV19 and TRBJ2-1, is DGGITQSPKYLFRKEGQNVTLSCEQNLNHDAMYWYRQDPGQGLRLIYYSQIVNDFQKGDIAEGYSVSREKKESFPLTVTSAQKNPTAFYLCASSMDRIYNEQFFGPGTRLTVL.

This clone appeared a single time. The genes are TRBV6-5 and TRBJ2-3, with 7 bases fitting TRBD2. The V and J ends lost 6 bases and 0 bases, in that order; junction bases with no gene match: 6. The CDR3 extends over 15 amino acids. The V gene's germline CDR1 is MNHEY and CDR2 SVGAGI. The CDR3 loop is CASRLGGTSTDTQYF. Written as DNA, the CDR3 is TGTGCCAGCAGGCTGGGGGGGACTAGCACAGATACGCAGTATTTT.

The chain joins TRBV19 to TRBJ1-3; unclear D gene. The V gene's germline CDR1 is LNHDA and CDR2 SQIVND (reference sequence). The V and J ends lost 10 bases and 0 bases respectively, with 19 bases between them. This CDR3 contains 16 residues. For the CDR3, the DNA is TGTGCCACCAAATCGAGGGCGTCCAGCTCTGGAAACACCATATATTTT. Translation: CATKSRASSSGNTIYF. Drawing the rest from reference TRBV19 and TRBJ1-3, the complete variable domain is DGGITQSPKYLFRKEGQNVTLSCEQNLNHDAMYWYRQDPGQGLRLIYYSQIVNDFQKGDIAEGYSVSREKKESFPLTVTSAQKNPTAFYLCATKSRASSSGNTIYFGEGSWLTVV.

J is TRBJ2-5 and V is TRBV10-2, with 10 nucleotides matching TRBD1. The V segment lost 8 bases and the J segment 4 bases; nucleotides outside the gene matches: 4. Germline V gene lookup returns CDR1 WSHSY and CDR2 SAAADI. The CDR3 contains 13 residues. The CDR3 here is CASLRTGGETQYF. The DNA for the CDR3 is TGCGCCAGCTTACGGACAGGGGGAGAGACCCAGTACTTC.

The chain employs TRBV6-5 and TRBJ2-5; D remains unclear. The CDR3 is 13 amino acids. Germline V gene data show CDR1 as MNHEY and CDR2 as SVGAGI. V dropped 0 bases and J dropped 4 bases, with 6 bases sitting between them. This CDR3 is CASSYSRTETQYF. In DNA, the CDR3 is TGTGCCAGCAGTTACTCGAGAACAGAGACCCAGTACTTC.

This clone has only one observation. V gene TRBV4-1 combines with J gene TRBJ1-6, with 7 bases aligning to TRBD1. The J segment lost 10 bases and the V segment lost 3 bases, leaving 9 bases of the junction unmatched. Germline lookup yields CDR1 MGHRA and CDR2 YSYEKL. The CDR3 has 15 amino acids. The CDR3 sequence: CASSQPDRRYSPLHF. CDR3 bases: TGCGCCAGCAGCCAGCCGGACAGGAGGTACTCACCCCTCCACTTT.

The rearrangement joins TRBV30 to TRBJ1-4; 8 bases match TRBD1. The J segment lost 3 bases and the V segment lost 3 bases, leaving 3 bases of the junction unmatched. Germline CDR1 and CDR2: GTSNPN and SVGIG (reference sequence). The CDR3 has 14 amino acids. In DNA, the CDR3 is TGTGCCTGGAGCCAGGGGGCTTCTAATGAAAAACTGTTTTTT. Amino acid sequence: CAWSQGASNEKLFF.

CDR3 region: CASSFRTGGLETQYF. CDR3 DNA: TGTGCCAGCAGTTTTCGGACAGGGGGCCTCGAGACCCAGTACTTC. This rearrangement joins TRBV27 to TRBJ2-5, with 11 nucleotides matching TRBD1. CDR3 length: 15 amino acids. Per the germline V gene, CDR1 is MNHEY and CDR2 is SMNVEV (reference sequence). J lost 5 bases, V lost 3 bases, and 5 bases had no gene match.

The chain joins TRBV10-1 to TRBJ2-1, with 11 bases matching TRBD2. The CDR3 length is 13 residues. The germline V gene has CDR1 WNHNN and CDR2 SYGVQD (reference sequence). Trimming removed 7 bases from V and 10 bases from J; junction bases left unmatched: 6. The DNA for the CDR3 is TGCGCCAGCAAACTAGCGGGGGCGGGGGAGCAGTTCTTC. It is translated as CASKLAGAGEQFF.

The gene calls are TRBV2 and TRBJ2-5; D perhaps matches TRBD2 (5 bases). The CDR3 runs 13 residues. The germline V and J ends were trimmed by 4 bases and 5 bases, with 11 bases remaining between them. Germline V gives CDR1 SNHLY, CDR2 FYNNEI. Here the CDR3 reads CASSVGVGETQYF. The CDR3 region has the DNA TGTGCCAGCAGTGTCGGGGTTGGGGAGACCCAGTACTTC.

This clone was seen a single time. Relative to the germline gene, one junction end is altered; a read error may explain this. The J gene is TRBJ2-7, the V gene TRBV6-5, with TRBD1 as a possible D gene (6 bases). Germline V gene sequence: CDR1 MNHEY, CDR2 SVGAGI. The CDR3 is 15 residues long. DNA of the CDR3: TGTGCCAGCAGTTACAGTAACAGGGTCTCCCACGAGCAGTACTTC. It codes for CASSYSNRVSHEQYF.

This clone was counted between two and nine times. The chain recombines TRBV7-3 with TRBJ1-1, with D hard to call. The CDR3 consists of 13 residues. The V and J ends lost 4 bases and 3 bases respectively, with 9 bases between them. Per the germline V gene, CDR1 is SGHTA and CDR2 is FQGTGA. The CDR3 coding sequence is TGTGCCAGCAGCTCCAGTGGGCACACTGAAGCTTTCTTT. It encodes CASSSSGHTEAFF.

The J gene is TRBJ1-2, the V gene TRBV27, with D possibly TRBD1 on 6 matching bases. The CDR3 has 14 amino acids. Germline V gene sequence: CDR1 MNHEY, CDR2 SMNVEV (reference sequence). V was clipped by 3 bases and J by 5 bases, with 13 bases between them. The CDR3 protein is CASSFGGRDYGYTF. The CDR3 coding sequence is TGTGCCAGCAGTTTTGGGGGCAGGGATTATGGCTACACCTTC.